Here is one TCR beta chain with its context. Its antigen is still unknown. The sample belongs to a study of shared clonotypes between healthy human individuals. The overall study: CD4 naive and CD4 memory each took three plates per donor, while CD8 naive took two and CD8 memory one. Study-level results: The rarefaction results pointed to incomplete sorted-subset sequencing despite large depth.

The investigators split CD4+ cells into a CD45RA+ naive subset and a CD45RA-negative memory subset. Sequencing used immunoSEQ multiplex PCR; TCRdb keeps in-frame clones, though not all of them. The sample lists a few million clones; around 95% were seen once. The CDR3 is made up of 12 amino acids. Germline V CDR1 and CDR2: KGHSH, LQKENI. V lost 6 bases and J lost 0, with 6 bases in between. This chain uses TRBV18 with TRBJ2-7; D call uncertain. The sequencing sample was made of naive CD4+ T cells sorted from blood. Subset indicated: CD45RA+ positively selected. The clonotype was recovered from a young man in good health. The CDR3 here is CASSWSSYEQYF. CDR3 nucleotide sequence: TGTGCCAGCTCTTGGAGCTCCTACGAGCAGTACTTC.